This T cell receptor (beta chain) is drawn from a study of blood T cell repertoires in COVID-19. The wider study: PBMCs, B-cell-depleted T cells, or T cells provided the cDNA or gDNA that made up the material.

Authors' methods: Quantification of nucleated cells was approximated via reference gene primer amplification. Using immunoSEQ multiplex PCR, the repertoire was profiled, and TCRdb retains in-frame clones only, with some absent. That table is the source of V, J and clone size, and D and trimming were worked out from the DNA. Of approximately 170,000 clones in the sample, about 85% were seen once. This CDR3 is built from 15 residues. Germline V gives CDR1 LNHDA, CDR2 SQIVND (reference sequence). Trimming cost V 7 bases and J 5 bases, with 18 bases left between them. The sample holds a few counts of this clone.

The chain combines TRBV19 with TRBJ1-5; a weak D match, TRBD1 (6 bases). Sequencing was carried out using peripheral blood. The clonotype was recovered from a man aged 55 to 70 who had recovered from COVID-19. CDR3 DNA: TGTGCCAGTACCTCCGGGACACACGATTATCAGCCCCAGCATTTT. This encodes CASTSGTHDYQPQHF.